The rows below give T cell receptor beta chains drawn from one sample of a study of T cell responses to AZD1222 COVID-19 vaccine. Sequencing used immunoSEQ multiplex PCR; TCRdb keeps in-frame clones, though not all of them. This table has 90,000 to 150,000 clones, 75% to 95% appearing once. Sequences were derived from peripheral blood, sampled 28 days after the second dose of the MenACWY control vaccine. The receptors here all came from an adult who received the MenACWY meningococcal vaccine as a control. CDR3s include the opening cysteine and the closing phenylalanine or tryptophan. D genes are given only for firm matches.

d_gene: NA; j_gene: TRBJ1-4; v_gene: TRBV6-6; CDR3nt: TGTGCCAGCAGAGGGGGTGAAAAACTGTTTTTT; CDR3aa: CASRGGEKLFF
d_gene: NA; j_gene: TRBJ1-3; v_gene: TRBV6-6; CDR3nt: TGTGCCAGCAGTTACTCCTCCAGGGAGGGAAACACCATATATTTT; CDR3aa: CASSYSSREGNTIYF
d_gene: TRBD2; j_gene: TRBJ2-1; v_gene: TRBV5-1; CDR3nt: TGCGCCAGCAGCCCTAGGACTAGCGGGAGTTATGAGCAGTTCTTC; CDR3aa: CASSPRTSGSYEQFF
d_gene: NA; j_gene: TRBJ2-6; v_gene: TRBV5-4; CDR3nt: TGTGCCAGCAGCTTGGAGGCAGGGTCTGGGGCCAACGTCCTGACTTTC; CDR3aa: CASSLEAGSGANVLTF
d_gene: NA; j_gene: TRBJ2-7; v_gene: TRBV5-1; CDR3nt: TGCGCCAGCAACCCGGATACAACTCTCGAGCAGTACTTC; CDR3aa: CASNPDTTLEQYF
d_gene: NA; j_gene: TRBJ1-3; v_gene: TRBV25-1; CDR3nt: TGTGCCAGCAGTGACGGGGGTGGTGGAAACACCATATATTTT; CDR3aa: CASSDGGGGNTIYF
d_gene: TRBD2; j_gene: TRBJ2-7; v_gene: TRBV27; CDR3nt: TGTGCCAGCAGTTTATCGCTTAGCGGGAGTTACGAGCAGTACTTC; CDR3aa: CASSLSLSGSYEQYF
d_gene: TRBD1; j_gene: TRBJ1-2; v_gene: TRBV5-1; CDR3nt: TGCGCCAGCAGCCTGGGACAGCCCATTAACTATGGCTACACCTTC; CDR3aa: CASSLGQPINYGYTF
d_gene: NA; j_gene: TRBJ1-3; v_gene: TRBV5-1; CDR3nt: TGCGCCAGCAGCTTGGAGGACGTGTACTCTGGAAACACCATATATTTT; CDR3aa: CASSLEDVYSGNTIYF
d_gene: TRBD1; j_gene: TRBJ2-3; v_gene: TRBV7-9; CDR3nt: TGTGCCAGCAGCTTGGGGACAGGGTGGACAGATACGCAGTATTTT; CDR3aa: CASSLGTGWTDTQYF
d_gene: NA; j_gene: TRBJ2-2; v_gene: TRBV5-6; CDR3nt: TGTGCCAGCAGCTTGGGTAGGGGGACCGGGGAGCTGTTTTTT; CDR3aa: CASSLGRGTGELFF
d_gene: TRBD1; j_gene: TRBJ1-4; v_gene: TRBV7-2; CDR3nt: TGTGCCAGCAGCCCAGGGGGCAAGTCCGAAAAACTGTTTTTT; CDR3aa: CASSPGGKSEKLFF
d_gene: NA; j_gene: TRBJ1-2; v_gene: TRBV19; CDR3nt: TGTGCCAGTAGGACGGACCCGGCGGACTATGGCTACACCTTC; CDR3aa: CASRTDPADYGYTF
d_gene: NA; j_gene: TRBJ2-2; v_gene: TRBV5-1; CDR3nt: TGCGCCAGCAGCGAGCCTAGAGGGGAGCTGTTTTTT; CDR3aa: CASSEPRGELFF
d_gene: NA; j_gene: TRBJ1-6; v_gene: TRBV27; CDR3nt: TGTGCCAGCAGTTTATCTTTAGGCTCAAATTCACCCCTCCACTTT; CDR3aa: CASSLSLGSNSPLHF
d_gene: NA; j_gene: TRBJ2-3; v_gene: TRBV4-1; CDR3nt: TGCGCCAGCAGCCAAACGGGCACAAGCACAGATACGCAGTATTTT; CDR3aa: CASSQTGTSTDTQYF
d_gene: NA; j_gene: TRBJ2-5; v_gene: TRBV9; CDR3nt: TGTGCCAGCAGCGTAGTGCCAGGGGAGGTGGAGACCCAGTACTTC; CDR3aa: CASSVVPGEVETQYF
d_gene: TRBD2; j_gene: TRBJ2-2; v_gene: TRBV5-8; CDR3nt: TGTGCCAGCAGCACCCATTCCGGACTAGCTAAGAACACCGGGGAGCTGTTTTTT; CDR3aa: CASSTHSGLAKNTGELFF